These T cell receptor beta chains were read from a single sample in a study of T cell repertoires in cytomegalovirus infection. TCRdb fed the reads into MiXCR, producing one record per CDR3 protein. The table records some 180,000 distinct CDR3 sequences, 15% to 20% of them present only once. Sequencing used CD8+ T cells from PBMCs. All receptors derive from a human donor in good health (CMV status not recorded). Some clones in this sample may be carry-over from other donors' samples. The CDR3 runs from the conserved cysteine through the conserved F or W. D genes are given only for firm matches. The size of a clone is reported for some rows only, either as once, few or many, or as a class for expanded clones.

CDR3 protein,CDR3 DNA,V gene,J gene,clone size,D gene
CASSPTGISKFF,TGTGCCAGCAGTCCCACAGGGATCAGCAAGTTCTTC,TRBV12-3/TRBV12-4,TRBJ2-1,few,.
CSVVIHPDPETQYF,TGCAGCGTTGTTATCCACCCTGACCCAGAGACCCAGTACTTC,TRBV29-1,TRBJ2-5,.,.
CASSQTGAGTEAFF,TGTGCCAGCAGCCAAACGGGGGCTGGGACTGAAGCTTTCTTT,TRBV14,TRBJ1-1,few,.
CASSLGYAGEGSNQPQHF,TGTGCCAGCAGCTTAGGTTACGCCGGGGAGGGGAGCAATCAGCCCCAGCATTTT,TRBV7-8,TRBJ1-5,few,.
CASSFEGTGPYEQYF,TGTGCCAGCAGTTTTGAGGGGACGGGCCCCTACGAGCAGTACTTC,TRBV12-3/TRBV12-4,TRBJ2-7,few,.
CASWTDSDQPQHF,TGTGCCAGCTGGACTGACAGCGATCAGCCCCAGCACTTT,TRBV5-5,TRBJ1-5,.,.
CASSIDRGRGNYGYTF,TGTGCCAGCAGCATAGACAGGGGGCGAGGCAACTATGGCTACACCTTC,TRBV7-9,TRBJ1-2,.,TRBD1
CASSYSAGGSPLHF,TGTGCCAGCAGTTACTCGGCAGGGGGGTCACCCCTCCACTTT,TRBV6-5,TRBJ1-6,.,TRBD1
CASSLRGYTF,TGTGCCAGCAGTTTGAGGGGCTACACCTTC,TRBV28,TRBJ1-2,.,.
CSVDTENTGELFF,TGCAGCGTTGATACAGAGAACACCGGGGAGCTGTTTTTT,TRBV29-1,TRBJ2-2,few,.
CASSLEGIKELFF,TGTGCCAGCAGCTTAGAAGGCATCAAGGAGCTGTTTTTT,TRBV7-9,TRBJ2-2,few,.
CASSLSGTQYF,TGTGCCAGCAGCTTATCGGGTACGCAGTATTTT,TRBV7-8,TRBJ2-3,.,.
CANKGTDNYGYTF,TGTGCCAACAAGGGGACAGACAACTATGGCTACACCTTC,TRBV11-1,TRBJ1-2,few,TRBD1
CASSLVSGGNQPQHF,TGTGCCAGCAGCTTAGTTTCCGGCGGGAATCAGCCCCAGCATTTT,TRBV11-2,TRBJ1-5,few,.
CASSSRRQGQNEQYF,TGTGCCAGCAGCTCCCGAAGACAGGGTCAGAACGAGCAGTACTTC,TRBV7-8,TRBJ2-7,many,TRBD1
CASTDRSGARAYGYTF,TGTGCCAGCACCGACCGCTCGGGGGCGCGGGCCTATGGCTACACCTTC,TRBV7-6,TRBJ1-2,.,.
CATTTGVENEQFF,TGTGCCACTACGACAGGGGTAGAGAATGAGCAGTTCTTC,TRBV6-6,TRBJ2-1,few,TRBD1
CASSYSGGGIYEQYF,TGTGCCAGCAGTTACTCGGGCGGGGGGATCTACGAGCAGTACTTC,TRBV6-2/TRBV6-3,TRBJ2-7,few,TRBD2
CASSLVGAANEKLFF,TGTGCCAGCAGCTTAGTAGGGGCCGCTAATGAAAAACTGTTTTTT,TRBV7-2,TRBJ1-4,many,.
CASSELAGGYEKFF,TGTGCCAGCAGCGAACTAGCGGGGGGATATGAGAAGTTCTTC,TRBV7-8,TRBJ2-1,few,TRBD2
CASDRGVENSPLHF,TGTGCCAGCGACAGGGGCGTTGAAAATTCACCCCTCCACTTT,TRBV25-1,TRBJ1-6,.,TRBD1
CASSPHGTGGAGEQYF,TGTGCCAGCAGCCCGCACGGGACAGGGGGCGCGGGGGAGCAGTACTTC,TRBV7-8,TRBJ2-7,few,TRBD1
CASSGHRGPPEQYF,TGTGCCAGCAGCGGTCACCGGGGTCCGCCCGAGCAGTACTTC,TRBV7-2,TRBJ2-7,.,.
CASSLFGEAEAFF,TGTGCCAGCAGCTTATTTGGGGAGGCTGAAGCTTTCTTT,TRBV7-9,TRBJ1-1,.,.
CASSLNRFGINQETQYF,TGTGCCAGCAGTTTAAATCGGTTCGGAATAAACCAAGAGACCCAGTACTTC,TRBV27,TRBJ2-5,few,.
CANSIGETQYF,TGTGCCAACAGCATTGGGGAGACCCAGTACTTC,TRBV7-8,TRBJ2-5,.,.
CASSTGTSGGAGYNEQFF,TGTGCCAGCAGCACGGGGACTAGCGGGGGGGCCGGCTACAATGAGCAGTTCTTC,TRBV7-3,TRBJ2-1,.,TRBD2
CASSLTGGLTYEQYF,TGTGCCAGCAGCTTAACAGGAGGACTGACCTACGAGCAGTACTTC,TRBV28,TRBJ2-7,once,.
CAISALPSGGAFQETQYF,TGTGCCATCAGTGCGCTCCCCAGCGGGGGGGCGTTCCAAGAGACCCAGTACTTC,TRBV10-3,TRBJ2-5,few,TRBD2